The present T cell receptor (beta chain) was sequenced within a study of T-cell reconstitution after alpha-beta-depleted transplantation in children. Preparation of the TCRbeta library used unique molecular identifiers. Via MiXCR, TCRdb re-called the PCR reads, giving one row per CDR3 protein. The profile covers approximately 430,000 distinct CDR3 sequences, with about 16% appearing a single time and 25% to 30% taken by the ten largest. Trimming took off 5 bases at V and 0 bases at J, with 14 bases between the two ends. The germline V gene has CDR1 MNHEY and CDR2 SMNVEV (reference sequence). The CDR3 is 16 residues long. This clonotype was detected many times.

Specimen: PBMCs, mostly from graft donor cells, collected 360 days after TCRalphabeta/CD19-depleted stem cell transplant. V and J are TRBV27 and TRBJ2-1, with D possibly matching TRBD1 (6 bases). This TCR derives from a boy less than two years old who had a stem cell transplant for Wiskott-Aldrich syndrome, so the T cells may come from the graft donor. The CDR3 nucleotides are TGTGCCAGCAGTACCCGGGACACAAGCTCCTACAATGAGCAGTTCTTC. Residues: CASSTRDTSSYNEQFF.